This TCR beta chain derives from a study of low-dose radiotherapy and immunotherapy resistance in tumors. About the study: Dosing of intravenous cyclophosphamide at 200 mg/m2 occurred every two weeks and took place one day prior to radiation and immunotherapy. Patients received 300 mg of oral aspirin each day across four cycles, commencing on cycle 1 day 1.

The sample holds many counts of this clonotype. The CDR3 sequence is 13 residues long. Germline loops: CDR1 DFQATT, CDR2 SNEGSKA (reference sequence). With 1 base removed from V and 3 bases from J, the gap between germline ends came to 8 bases. Covering alpha and beta chains, TRAV- and TRBV-specific primers were used for the first-strand cDNA. A constant-region primer paired with the V-primer adapter amplified TCRs over approximately 18 PCR cycles. One entry per CDR3 protein, called by TCRdb with MiXCR from the reads. The table has about 82,000 distinct CDR3 sequences, 18% seen once. Time point given: before trial treatment.

J is TRBJ2-3 and V is TRBV20-1; a possible D gene is TRBD2 (6 bases). The specimen was PBMCs, collected before treatment. This receptor was identified in a male donor with prostate cancer. The DNA of the CDR3 is TGCAGTGCTAGAGCGGGGAGGACAGATACGCAGTATTTT. It yields the protein CSARAGRTDTQYF.